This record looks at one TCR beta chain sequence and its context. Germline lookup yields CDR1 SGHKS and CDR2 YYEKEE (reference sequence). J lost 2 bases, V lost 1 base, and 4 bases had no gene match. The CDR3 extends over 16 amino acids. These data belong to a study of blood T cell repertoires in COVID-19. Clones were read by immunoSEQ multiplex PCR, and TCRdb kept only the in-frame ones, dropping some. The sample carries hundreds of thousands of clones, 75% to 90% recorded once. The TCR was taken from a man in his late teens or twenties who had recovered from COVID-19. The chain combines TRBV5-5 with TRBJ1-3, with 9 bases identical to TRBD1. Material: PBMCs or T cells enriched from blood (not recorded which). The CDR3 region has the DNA TGTGCCAGCAGCTTGACAGGGACAGGGCCTGGAAACACCATATATTTT. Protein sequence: CASSLTGTGPGNTIYF.